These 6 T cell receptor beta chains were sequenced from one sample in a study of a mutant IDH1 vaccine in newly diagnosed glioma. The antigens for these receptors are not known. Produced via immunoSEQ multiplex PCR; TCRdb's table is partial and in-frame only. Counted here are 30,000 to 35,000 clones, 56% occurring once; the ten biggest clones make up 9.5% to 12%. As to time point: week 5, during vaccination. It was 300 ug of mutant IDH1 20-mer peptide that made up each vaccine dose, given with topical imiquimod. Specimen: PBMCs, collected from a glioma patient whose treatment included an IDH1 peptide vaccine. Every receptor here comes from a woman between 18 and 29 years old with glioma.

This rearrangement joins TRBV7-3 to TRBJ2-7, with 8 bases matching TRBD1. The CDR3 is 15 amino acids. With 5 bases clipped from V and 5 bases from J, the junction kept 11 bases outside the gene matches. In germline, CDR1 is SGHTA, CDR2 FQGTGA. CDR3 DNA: TGTGCCAGCAGCCCACTTGCAGGGGGCCCCCACGAGCAGTACTTC. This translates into CASSPLAGGPHEQYF.

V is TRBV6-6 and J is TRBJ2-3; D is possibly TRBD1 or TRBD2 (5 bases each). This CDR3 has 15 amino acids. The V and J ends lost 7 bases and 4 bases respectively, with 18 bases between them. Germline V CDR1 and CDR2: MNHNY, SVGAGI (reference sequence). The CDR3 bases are TGTGCCAGCACCGACAGTCGGGTGGGGGCAGATACGCAGTATTTT. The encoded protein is CASTDSRVGADTQYF.

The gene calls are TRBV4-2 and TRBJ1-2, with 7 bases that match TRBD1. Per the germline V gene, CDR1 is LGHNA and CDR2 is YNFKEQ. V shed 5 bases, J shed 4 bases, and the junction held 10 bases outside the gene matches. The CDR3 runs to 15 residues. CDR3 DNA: TGTGCCAGCAGCACACGACAGGGTCGCGCCTATGGCTACACCTTC. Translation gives CASSTRQGRAYGYTF.

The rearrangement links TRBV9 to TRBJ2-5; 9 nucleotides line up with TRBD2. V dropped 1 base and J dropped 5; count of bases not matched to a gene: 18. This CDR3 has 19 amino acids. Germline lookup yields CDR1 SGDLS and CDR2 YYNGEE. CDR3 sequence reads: CASSVSGLAGTFVRETQYF. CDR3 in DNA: TGTGCCAGCAGCGTATCGGGGCTAGCGGGAACTTTTGTAAGGGAGACCCAGTACTTC.

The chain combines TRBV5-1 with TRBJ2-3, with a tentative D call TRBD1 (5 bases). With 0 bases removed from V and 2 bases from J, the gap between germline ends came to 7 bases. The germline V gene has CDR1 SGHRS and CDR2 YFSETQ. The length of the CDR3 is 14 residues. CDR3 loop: CASSLGQFTDTQYF. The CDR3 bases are TGCGCCAGCAGCTTGGGACAGTTCACAGATACGCAGTATTTT. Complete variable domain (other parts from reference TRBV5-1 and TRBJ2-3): KAGVTQTPRYLIKTRGQQVTLSCSPISGHRSVSWYQQTPGQGLQFLFEYFSETQRNKGNFPGRFSGRQFSNSRSEMNVSTLELGDSALYLCASSLGQFTDTQYFGPGTRLTVL.

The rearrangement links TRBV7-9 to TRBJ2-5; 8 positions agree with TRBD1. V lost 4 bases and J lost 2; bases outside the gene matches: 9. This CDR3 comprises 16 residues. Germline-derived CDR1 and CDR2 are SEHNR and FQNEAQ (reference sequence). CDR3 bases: TGTGCCAGCAGCTCTAATGTGGGACAGGCACAAGAGACCCAGTACTTC. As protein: CASSSNVGQAQETQYF.